The 12 T cell receptor beta chains below all came from one sample that was sequenced in a study of blood T cells in healthy people across ages. A J-beta primer mix and a sample-barcoded 5' primer were used in a second PCR of about 7 to 12 cycles. MiXCR, run by TCRdb on the 5' RACE reads, gives a single entry per CDR3 protein. The sample lists roughly 1,300,000 distinct CDR3 sequences, around 59% occurring once. Sequenced material: blood. The receptors shown here come from a man aged 18 to 30 in good health.

This chain joins TRBV29-1 and TRBJ2-6; D not certain. Trimming removed 5 bases at V and 4 bases at J, with 9 bases between. From germline, CDR1 is SQVTM and CDR2 ANQGSEA. This CDR3 comprises 13 residues. CDR3 region: CSVRTSGANVLTF. The CDR3 DNA reads as TGCAGCGTTCGCACCTCAGGGGCCAACGTCCTGACTTTC. Drawing the rest from reference TRBV29-1 and TRBJ2-6, the complete variable domain is SAVISQKPSRDICQRGTSLTIQCQVDSQVTMMFWYRQQPGQSLTLIATANQGSEATYESGFVIDKFPISRPNLTFSTLTVSNMSPEDSSIYLCSVRTSGANVLTFGAGSRLTVL.

This chain uses TRBV5-1 with TRBJ2-1; no firm D call. CDR1 is SGHRS and CDR2 is YFSETQ in the germline V gene. CDR3 length equals 15 residues. Between the trimmed V and J ends, which lost 4 bases and 2 bases, there was a span of 13 bases. DNA for the CDR3: TGCGCCAGCAGCCCTCAAGAAGAGACCTACAATGAGCAGTTCTTC. Protein sequence: CASSPQEETYNEQFF. The full variable domain, completed using reference TRBV5-1 and TRBJ2-1, is KAGVTQTPRYLIKTRGQQVTLSCSPISGHRSVSWYQQTPGQGLQFLFEYFSETQRNKGNFPGRFSGRQFSNSRSEMNVSTLELGDSALYLCASSPQEETYNEQFFGPGTRLTVL.

V is TRBV10-3 and J is TRBJ2-1; perhaps TRBD1 as D (7 bases). In germline, CDR1 is ENHRY, CDR2 SYGVKD. The germline V and J ends were trimmed by 6 bases and 1 base, with 16 bases remaining between them. The CDR3 runs to 16 residues. As DNA, the CDR3 is TGTGCCATCAGAGGTGGAGGGGGCTTTTCCTACAATGAGCAGTTCTTC. Its translation is CAIRGGGGFSYNEQFF.

The V gene is TRBV29-1, the J gene TRBJ2-5; 9 bases match TRBD2. The CDR3 consists of 13 residues. The V and J ends lost 5 bases and 11 bases, in that order; junction bases with no gene match: 12. Per germline, CDR1 SQVTM and CDR2 ANQGSEA. The CDR3 region is CSVSLTSGNEQYF. CDR3 sequence (DNA): TGCAGCGTTTCCCTGACTAGCGGCAATGAGCAGTACTTC.

The chain couples TRBV30 to TRBJ2-7, with D uncertain. The V end lost 3 bases, the J end lost 2 bases, and 8 bases lay between the germline ends. This CDR3 contains 12 residues. The germline V gene has CDR1 GTSNPN and CDR2 SVGIG (reference sequence). The DNA of the CDR3 is TGTGCCTGGAGACCTATCGCCTACGAGCAGTACTTC. Protein product: CAWRPIAYEQYF.

This clonotype is a singleton in its sample. The chain is built from TRBV10-1 and TRBJ1-4; D is ambiguous. The CDR3 extends over 14 amino acids. Germline CDR1 is WNHNN and CDR2 is SYGVQD (reference sequence). With 0 bases removed from V and 7 bases from J, the gap between germline ends came to 9 bases. In DNA, the CDR3 is TGCGCCAGCAGTGAGTCTAAGGTCGCTGAAAAACTGTTTTTT. Its protein is CASSESKVAEKLFF.

The J gene is TRBJ2-7, the V gene TRBV20-1; D gene uncertain. V was trimmed by 5 bases and J by 1 base, leaving 12 bases between them. The germline gives CDR1 DFQATT, CDR2 SNEGSKA (reference sequence). The CDR3 has 13 residues. CDR3 region: CSARGTPSYEQYF. The CDR3 DNA reads TGCAGTGCTCGTGGAACGCCGTCCTACGAGCAGTACTTC.

The chain is built from TRBV20-1 and TRBJ2-3, with TRBD1 matching over 9 bases. The V gene's germline CDR1 is DFQATT and CDR2 SNEGSKA (reference sequence). The CDR3 length is 15 residues. V shed 4 bases and J 2 bases; nucleotides not matched to a gene: 7. DNA for the CDR3: TGCAGTGCTAAACGGTGGGACAGGGACACAGATACGCAGTATTTT. Its protein product is CSAKRWDRDTDTQYF.

The chain couples TRBV27 to TRBJ2-1; 9 bases map to TRBD2. The CDR3 is 18 residues long. Germline V gene data show CDR1 as MNHEY and CDR2 as SMNVEV (reference sequence). V shed 5 bases, J shed 9 bases, and the junction held 20 bases outside the gene matches. The CDR3 loop is CASSISRRVAGEKGEQFF. The CDR3 DNA is TGTGCCAGCAGTATAAGCAGGAGGGTAGCGGGAGAAAAGGGTGAGCAGTTCTTC.

J is TRBJ2-7 and V is TRBV29-1, with D tentatively TRBD2 (6 bases). Germline lookup yields CDR1 SQVTM and CDR2 ANQGSEA. The ends were cut back, 3 bases at V and 2 bases at J, with 11 bases in the middle. The CDR3 extends over 13 amino acids. CDR3 region: CSVEGGHPYEQYF. The CDR3 nucleotides read TGCAGCGTTGAGGGGGGTCACCCCTACGAGCAGTACTTC.

This clonotype was picked up a small number of times. The chain combines TRBV10-3 with TRBJ1-2; TRBD1 matches 7 bases. Unmatched junction bases numbered 9, after V lost 10 bases and J lost 7 bases. This CDR3 has 12 amino acids. Germline V gene data show CDR1 as ENHRY and CDR2 as SYGVKD. This CDR3 reads CATEDRARGYTF. In DNA form, the CDR3 reads TGTGCCACAGAAGACAGGGCGCGTGGCTACACCTTC.

This clonotype was picked up a small number of times. V is TRBV7-9 and J is TRBJ1-6; 11 nucleotides align to TRBD1. V shed 4 bases and J 8 bases; nucleotides not matched to a gene: 4. Per the germline V gene, CDR1 is SEHNR and CDR2 is FQNEAQ (reference sequence). The CDR3 runs to 15 residues. The CDR3 DNA reads as TGTGCCAGCAGCTCGTCGGGACAGGGGGATTCACCCCTCCACTTT. This translates into CASSSSGQGDSPLHF. Using reference TRBV7-9 and TRBJ1-6 for the parts outside the CDR3, the full variable domain is DTGVSQNPRHKITKRGQNVTFRCDPISEHNRLYWYRQTLGQGPEFLTYFQNEAQLEKSRLLSDRFSAERPKGSFSTLEIQRTEQGDSAMYLCASSSSGQGDSPLHFGNGTRLTVT.